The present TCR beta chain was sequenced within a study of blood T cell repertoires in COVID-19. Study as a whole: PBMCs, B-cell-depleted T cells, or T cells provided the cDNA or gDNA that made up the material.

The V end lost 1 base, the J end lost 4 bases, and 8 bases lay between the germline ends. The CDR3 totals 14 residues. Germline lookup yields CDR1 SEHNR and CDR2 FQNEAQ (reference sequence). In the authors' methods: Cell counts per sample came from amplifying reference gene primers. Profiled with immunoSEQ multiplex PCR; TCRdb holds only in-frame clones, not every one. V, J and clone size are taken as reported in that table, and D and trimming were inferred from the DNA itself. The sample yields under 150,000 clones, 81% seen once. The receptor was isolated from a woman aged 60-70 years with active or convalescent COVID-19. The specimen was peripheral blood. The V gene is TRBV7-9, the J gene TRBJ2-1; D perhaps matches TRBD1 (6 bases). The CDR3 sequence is CASSLVTGYNEQFF. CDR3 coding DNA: TGTGCCAGCAGCTTAGTTACAGGGTACAATGAGCAGTTCTTC.